Sequencing of this T cell receptor (beta chain) was carried out in a study of patients and donors after allogeneic stem cell transplantation. The CDR3 covers 14 residues. Germline values: CDR1 SSHAT, CDR2 FNYEAQ (reference sequence). TCRdb reprocessed the RT-PCR reads with MiXCR, giving one entry per CDR3 protein. Found here are approximately 140,000 distinct CDR3 sequences, 30% to 45% of them singletons; the top ten hold 50%. Turning to this clonotype: At one end, the junction sequence differs from germline, possibly due to a read error.

This clonotype originated in a human donor who was either an allogeneic HSCT recipient or a stem cell or donor lymphocyte infusion donor (not recorded which). It is not recorded whose cells these are; they may come from a transplant donor. This chain joins TRBV7-7 and TRBJ2-3; possible D gene TRBD1, 5 bases. Sequenced input: blood, either unsorted or a sorted T cell fraction (not recorded which). The CDR3, as DNA: TGTGCTAGCAGCTTAGGGGATGGGGCAGATACGCAGTATTTT. Its protein is CASSLGDGADTQYF.